These T cell receptor beta chains were read from a single sample in a study of cytomegalovirus exposure and HLA in healthy donors. Sequencing used immunoSEQ multiplex PCR; TCRdb keeps in-frame clones, though not all of them. Among fewer than 150,000 clones listed, about 80% were seen once. Source material: PBMCs. These receptors were collected from a man in his thirties or forties in good health and CMV-seronegative. Each CDR3 is given with its conserved first and last residue. Fields, in order: D gene, V gene, CDR3 length, J gene, clone size, CDR3 protein, CDR3 DNA. D genes are given only for firm matches. Only some rows state a clone size, as once, few, many or a class for expanded clones.

>TRBD2|TRBV6-1|15|TRBJ2-7|.
CASSDQPSGAYEQYF
TGTGCCAGCAGTGACCAGCCCAGCGGGGCCTACGAGCAGTACTTC
>TRBD2|TRBV6-1|14|TRBJ2-5|.
CASSTLAGQETQYF
TGTGCCAGCAGTACCTTAGCGGGACAAGAGACCCAGTACTTC
>TRBD1|TRBV5-1|17|TRBJ2-2|few
CASSLAETGVDTGELFF
TGCGCCAGCAGCTTGGCGGAGACAGGGGTCGACACCGGGGAGCTGTTTTTT
>.|TRBV10-3|12|TRBJ1-2|.
CAISDDRPGYTF
TGTGCCATCAGTGACGACAGGCCTGGCTACACCTTC
>.|TRBV28|11|TRBJ1-1|.
CASQGNTEAFF
TGTGCCTCACAGGGAAACACTGAAGCTTTCTTT
>.|TRBV6-4|13|TRBJ2-3|once
CASRGDNTDTQYF
TGTGCCAGCAGGGGGGACAACACAGATACGCAGTATTTT
>.|TRBV2|14|TRBJ1-5|.
CASKVPGHDQPQHF
TGTGCCAGCAAAGTCCCGGGACATGACCAGCCCCAGCATTTT
>.|TRBV6-6|13|TRBJ1-1|.
CASSARGGYEAFF
TGTGCCAGCAGCGCCCGGGGGGGCTATGAGGCTTTCTTT
>.|TRBV28|16|TRBJ2-7|.
CASSSITGRLDYEQYF
TGTGCCAGCAGTTCAATAACAGGGCGATTGGACTACGAGCAGTACTTC
>.|TRBV13|14|TRBJ1-2|.
CASSPPSVNYGYTF
TGTGCCAGCAGCCCGCCGTCGGTCAACTATGGCTACACCTTC
>.|TRBV2|17|TRBJ1-2|once
CASSEPEGGDLNYGYTF
TGTGCCAGCAGTGAGCCCGAAGGAGGGGATTTAAACTATGGCTACACCTTC
>.|TRBV9|15|TRBJ2-7|.
CASSVDGEEGYEQYF
TGTGCCAGCAGCGTAGACGGGGAGGAAGGGTACGAGCAGTACTTC
>.|TRBV7-6|14|TRBJ1-3|.
CASSPLGGSNTIYF
TGTGCCAGCAGCCCCCTTGGCGGTTCCAACACCATATATTTT
>.|TRBV9|14|TRBJ1-5|.
CASSASLSNQPQHF
TGTGCCAGCAGCGCCTCCTTAAGCAATCAGCCCCAGCATTTT
>TRBD1|TRBV19|15|TRBJ1-4|.
CASSADRGLREKLFF
TGTGCCAGTAGTGCCGACAGGGGGCTTAGGGAAAAACTGTTTTTT
>.|TRBV28|13|TRBJ1-2|.
CASTQGDNYGYTF
TGTGCCAGCACACAGGGAGATAACTATGGCTACACCTTC
>TRBD1|TRBV5-1|14|TRBJ2-7|.
CASSLGDRGGEQYF
TGCGCCAGCAGCTTGGGGGACAGGGGCGGCGAGCAGTACTTC
>TRBD2|TRBV30|17|TRBJ2-3|.
CAWSLPMSGRGTDTQYF
TGTGCCTGGAGCCTCCCTATGAGCGGGAGGGGGACAGATACGCAGTATTTT
>.|TRBV28|10|TRBJ1-5|.
CASSLQPQHF
TGTGCCAGCAGTCTTCAGCCCCAGCATTTT
>.|TRBV4-1|15|TRBJ1-4|.
CASSQVGVGGEKLFF
TGCGCCAGCAGCCAAGTTGGGGTCGGAGGTGAAAAACTGTTTTTT
>TRBD2|TRBV4-2|17|TRBJ2-1|.
CASSQYSGASGYNEQFF
TGTGCCAGCAGCCAATACTCCGGGGCTAGCGGATACAATGAGCAGTTCTTC
>TRBD2|TRBV25-1|17|TRBJ2-2|.
CASSDQASGRVTGELFF
TGTGCCAGCAGTGATCAAGCTAGCGGGAGAGTTACCGGGGAGCTGTTTTTT
>.|TRBV5-1|13|TRBJ1-2|.
CASSSGPSYGYTF
TGCGCCAGCAGCAGCGGACCCAGTTATGGCTACACCTTC
>.|TRBV25-1|17|TRBJ1-3|.
CASSEPSGGARGNTIYF
TGTGCCAGCAGTGAACCCTCCGGGGGGGCTAGAGGAAACACCATATATTTT
>TRBD1|TRBV5-1|14|TRBJ2-1|.
CASSLRQGGNEQFF
TGCGCCAGCAGCTTACGACAGGGGGGCAATGAGCAGTTCTTC
>.|TRBV5-1|13|TRBJ1-2|.
CASSLTANYGYTF
TGCGCCAGCAGCTTGACTGCCAACTATGGCTACACCTTC
>.|TRBV20-1|10|TRBJ1-2|.
CSAPEGGYTF
TGCAGTGCTCCCGAGGGTGGCTACACCTTC
>.|TRBV6-1|17|TRBJ1-1|once
CASSVQTGTPKNTEAFF
TGTGCCAGCAGTGTGCAAACCGGGACACCAAAGAACACTGAAGCTTTCTTT
>TRBD1|TRBV2|19|TRBJ1-6|.
CASSEARIGVGTGRVTLHF
TGTGCCAGCAGTGAAGCGCGGATCGGGGTTGGGACAGGTCGGGTCACCCTCCACTTT
>.|TRBV16|13|TRBJ2-5|.
CASSQDRSGAQYF
TGTGCCAGCAGCCAGGACCGCTCGGGGGCCCAGTACTTC
>TRBD2|TRBV5-1|14|TRBJ2-5|.
CASRTTSGQETQYF
TGCGCCAGCAGGACCACTAGCGGCCAAGAGACCCAGTACTTC
>TRBD1|TRBV6-1|14|TRBJ1-1|.
CASKPTGGNTEAFF
TGTGCCAGCAAGCCGACAGGGGGGAACACTGAAGCTTTCTTT
>TRBD2|TRBV14|16|TRBJ2-2|.
CASSQNLAGPTGELFF
TGTGCCAGCAGCCAGAACCTAGCGGGGCCGACCGGGGAGCTGTTTTTT
>.|TRBV5-4|12|TRBJ1-5|.
CASRYEGEPQHF
TGTGCCAGCAGATATGAGGGGGAGCCCCAGCATTTT
>.|TRBV6-1|12|TRBJ2-2|.
CASIGDTGELFF
TGTGCCAGCATCGGGGACACCGGGGAGCTGTTTTTT
>TRBD1|TRBV5-1|16|TRBJ1-1|few
CASSPTPQGANTEAFF
TGCGCCAGCAGCCCTACCCCACAGGGGGCGAACACTGAAGCTTTCTTT
>.|TRBV6-6|14|TRBJ2-2|.
CASSYFRETGELFF
TGTGCCAGCAGTTACTTCCGGGAGACCGGGGAGCTGTTTTTT
>.|TRBV7-9|14|TRBJ1-3|.
CASSLDRAGNTIYF
TGTGCCAGCAGCTTAGACAGGGCCGGAAACACCATATATTTT
>.|TRBV5-1|13|TRBJ2-5|.
CASTEDGTRGQYF
TGCGCCAGCACCGAGGACGGGACACGGGGCCAGTACTTC
>TRBD1|TRBV10-1|15|TRBJ2-1|.
CASSEGTGEYNEQFF
TGCGCCAGCAGTGAAGGGACAGGGGAATACAATGAGCAGTTCTTC
>TRBD1|TRBV28|15|TRBJ2-7|.
CASSPTGAGDYEQYF
TGTGCCAGCAGTCCGACAGGGGCCGGGGACTACGAGCAGTACTTC
>.|TRBV2|12|TRBJ2-3|.
CASSQSTDTQYF
TGTGCCAGCAGTCAGAGCACAGATACGCAGTATTTT
>TRBD2|TRBV28|17|TRBJ2-3|.
CASSLQKLAGEPFTQYF
TGTGCCAGCAGTTTACAAAAACTAGCGGGGGAACCATTTACGCAGTATTTT
>TRBD1|TRBV4-1|14|TRBJ1-1|.
CASSHGTGGTEAFF
TGCGCCAGCAGCCACGGGACAGGGGGCACTGAAGCTTTCTTT
>.|TRBV7-7|16|TRBJ2-2|.
CASSLSRGTNTGELFF
TGTGCTAGCAGCCTTAGCAGGGGGACTAACACCGGGGAGCTGTTTTTT
>TRBD1|TRBV27|15|TRBJ1-1|.
CASSLSPRGGVGAFF
TGTGCCAGCAGTTTATCCCCCAGAGGGGGCGTTGGAGCTTTCTTT
>TRBD1|TRBV7-7|14|TRBJ1-4|few
CASSPGTGNEKLFF
TGTGCTAGCAGCCCAGGGACAGGGAATGAAAAACTGTTTTTT